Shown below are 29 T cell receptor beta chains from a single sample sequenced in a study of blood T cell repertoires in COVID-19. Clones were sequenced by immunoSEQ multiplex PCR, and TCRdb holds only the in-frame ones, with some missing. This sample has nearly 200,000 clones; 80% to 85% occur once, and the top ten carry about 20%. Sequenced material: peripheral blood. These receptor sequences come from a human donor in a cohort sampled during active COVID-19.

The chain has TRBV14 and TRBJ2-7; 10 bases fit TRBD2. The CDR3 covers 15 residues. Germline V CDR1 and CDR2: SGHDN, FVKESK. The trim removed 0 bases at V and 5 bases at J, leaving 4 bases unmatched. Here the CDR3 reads CASSQERLAGDEQYF. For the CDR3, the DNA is TGTGCCAGCAGCCAAGAGCGCCTAGCGGGAGACGAGCAGTACTTC.

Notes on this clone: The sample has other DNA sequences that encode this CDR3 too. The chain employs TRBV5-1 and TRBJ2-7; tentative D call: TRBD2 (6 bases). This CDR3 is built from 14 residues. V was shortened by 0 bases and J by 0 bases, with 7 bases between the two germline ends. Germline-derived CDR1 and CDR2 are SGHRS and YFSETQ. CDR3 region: CASSLDGSSYEQYF. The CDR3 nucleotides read TGCGCCAGCAGCTTGGACGGGAGCTCCTACGAGCAGTACTTC. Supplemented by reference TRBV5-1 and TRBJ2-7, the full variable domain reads KAGVTQTPRYLIKTRGQQVTLSCSPISGHRSVSWYQQTPGQGLQFLFEYFSETQRNKGNFPGRFSGRQFSNSRSEMNVSTLELGDSALYLCASSLDGSSYEQYFGPGTRLTVT.

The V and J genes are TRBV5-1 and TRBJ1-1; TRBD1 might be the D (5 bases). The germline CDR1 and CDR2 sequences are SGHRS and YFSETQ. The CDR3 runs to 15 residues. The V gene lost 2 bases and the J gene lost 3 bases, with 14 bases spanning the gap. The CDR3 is CASSFARQGDTEAFF. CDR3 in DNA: TGCGCCAGCAGCTTCGCAAGGCAGGGCGACACTGAAGCTTTCTTT.

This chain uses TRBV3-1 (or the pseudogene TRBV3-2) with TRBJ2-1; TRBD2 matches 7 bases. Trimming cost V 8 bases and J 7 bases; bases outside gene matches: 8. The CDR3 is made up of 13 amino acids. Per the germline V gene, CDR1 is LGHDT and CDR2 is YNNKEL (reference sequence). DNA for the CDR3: TGTGCCAGCTCGTGGGGGGGAAGGAATGAGCAGTTCTTC. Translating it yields CASSWGGRNEQFF.

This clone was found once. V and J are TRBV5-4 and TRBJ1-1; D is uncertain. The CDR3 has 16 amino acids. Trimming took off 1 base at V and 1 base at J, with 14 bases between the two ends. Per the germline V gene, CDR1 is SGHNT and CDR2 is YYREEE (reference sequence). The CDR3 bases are TGTGCCAGCAGCTTGATTTTGCCAGTTAAGAACACTGAAGCTTTCTTT. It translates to CASSLILPVKNTEAFF.

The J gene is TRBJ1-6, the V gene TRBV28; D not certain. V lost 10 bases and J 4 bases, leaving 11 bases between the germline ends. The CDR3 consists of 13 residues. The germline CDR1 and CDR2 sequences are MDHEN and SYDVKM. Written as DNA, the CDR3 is TGTGCCACCCATGGCCAGTATAATTCACCCCTCCACTTT. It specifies CATHGQYNSPLHF.

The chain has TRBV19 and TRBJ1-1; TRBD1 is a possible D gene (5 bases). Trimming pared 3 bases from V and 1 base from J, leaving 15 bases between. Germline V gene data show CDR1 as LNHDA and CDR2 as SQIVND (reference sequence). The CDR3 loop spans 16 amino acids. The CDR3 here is CASSITQGRRNTEAFF. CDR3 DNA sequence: TGTGCCAGTAGTATCACCCAGGGCCGGAGGAACACTGAAGCTTTCTTT.

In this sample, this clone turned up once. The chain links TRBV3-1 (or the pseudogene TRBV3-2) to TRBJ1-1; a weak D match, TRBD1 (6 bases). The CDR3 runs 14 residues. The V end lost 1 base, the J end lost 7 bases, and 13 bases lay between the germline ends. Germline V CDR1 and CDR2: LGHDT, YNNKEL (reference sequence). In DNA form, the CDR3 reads TGTGCCAGCAGCCAAGGGGTAGGGACACGTGAAGCTTTCTTT. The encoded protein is CASSQGVGTREAFF.

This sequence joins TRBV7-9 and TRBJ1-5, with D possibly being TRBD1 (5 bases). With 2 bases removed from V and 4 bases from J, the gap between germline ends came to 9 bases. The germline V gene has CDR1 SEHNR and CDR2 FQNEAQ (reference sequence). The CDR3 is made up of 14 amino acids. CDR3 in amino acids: CASSLTRDNQPQHF. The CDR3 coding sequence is TGTGCCAGCAGCTTAACCAGGGATAATCAGCCCCAGCATTTT.

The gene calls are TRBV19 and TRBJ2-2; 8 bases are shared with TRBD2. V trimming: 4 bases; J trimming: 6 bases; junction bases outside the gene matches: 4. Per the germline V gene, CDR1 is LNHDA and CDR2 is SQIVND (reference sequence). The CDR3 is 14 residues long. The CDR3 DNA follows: TGTGCCAGTAGTAGAGGACTAGCCGCCGGGGAGCTGTTTTTT. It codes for CASSRGLAAGELFF. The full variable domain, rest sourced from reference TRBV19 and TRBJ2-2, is DGGITQSPKYLFRKEGQNVTLSCEQNLNHDAMYWYRQDPGQGLRLIYYSQIVNDFQKGDIAEGYSVSREKKESFPLTVTSAQKNPTAFYLCASSRGLAAGELFFGEGSRLTVL.

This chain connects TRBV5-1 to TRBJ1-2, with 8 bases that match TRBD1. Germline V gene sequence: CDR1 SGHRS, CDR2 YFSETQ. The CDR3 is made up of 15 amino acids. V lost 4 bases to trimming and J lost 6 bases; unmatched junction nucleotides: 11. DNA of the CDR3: TGCGCCAGCAGCGAAATTGACCAGGGGGCGCATGGCTACACCTTC. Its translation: CASSEIDQGAHGYTF.

The CDR3 is CASSIKWQGGLYNEQFF. CDR3 coding DNA: TGTGCCAGTAGTATTAAGTGGCAGGGAGGGCTCTACAATGAGCAGTTCTTC. This sequence joins TRBV19 and TRBJ2-1; TRBD2 aligns across 7 bases. CDR1 LNHDA and CDR2 SQIVND come from the germline V gene (reference sequence). The CDR3 extends over 17 amino acids. Trimming at V came to 3 bases and at J to 3 bases, leaving 11 bases not matched to a gene. Full variable domain (remainder filled in from reference TRBV19 and TRBJ2-1): DGGITQSPKYLFRKEGQNVTLSCEQNLNHDAMYWYRQDPGQGLRLIYYSQIVNDFQKGDIAEGYSVSREKKESFPLTVTSAQKNPTAFYLCASSIKWQGGLYNEQFFGPGTRLTVL.

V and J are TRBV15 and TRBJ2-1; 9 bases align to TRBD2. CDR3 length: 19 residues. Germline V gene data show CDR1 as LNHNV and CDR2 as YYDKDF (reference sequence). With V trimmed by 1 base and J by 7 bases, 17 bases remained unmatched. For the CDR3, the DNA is TGTGCCACCAGCAGAGGGTTAGCGGGAGTTGGGGGGGTCCTTAATGAGCAGTTCTTC. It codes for CATSRGLAGVGGVLNEQFF. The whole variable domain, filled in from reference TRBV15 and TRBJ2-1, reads DAMVIQNPRYQVTQFGKPVTLSCSQTLNHNVMYWYQQKSSQAPKLLFHYYDKDFNNEADTPDNFQSRRPNTSFCFLDIRSPGLGDTAMYLCATSRGLAGVGGVLNEQFFGPGTRLTVL.

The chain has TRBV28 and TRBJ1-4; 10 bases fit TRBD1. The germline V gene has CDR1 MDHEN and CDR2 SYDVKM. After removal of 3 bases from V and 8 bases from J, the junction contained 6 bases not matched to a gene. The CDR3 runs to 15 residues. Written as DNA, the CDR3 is TGTGCCAGCAGTTTTACGACAGGGGGCGTGGAAAAACTGTTTTTT. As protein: CASSFTTGGVEKLFF.

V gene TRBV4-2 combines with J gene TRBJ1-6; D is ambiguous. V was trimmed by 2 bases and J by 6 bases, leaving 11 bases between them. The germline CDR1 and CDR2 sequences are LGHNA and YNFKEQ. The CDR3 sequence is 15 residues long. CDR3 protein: CASSQLSTGNSPLHF. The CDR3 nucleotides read TGTGCCAGCAGCCAACTTTCGACGGGTAATTCACCCCTCCACTTT.

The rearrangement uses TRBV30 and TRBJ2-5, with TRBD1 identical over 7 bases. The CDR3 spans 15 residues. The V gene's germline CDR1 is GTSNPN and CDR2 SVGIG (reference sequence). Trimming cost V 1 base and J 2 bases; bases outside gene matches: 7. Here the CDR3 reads CAWSENRGWQETQYF. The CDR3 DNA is TGTGCCTGGAGTGAAAACAGGGGATGGCAAGAGACCCAGTACTTC.

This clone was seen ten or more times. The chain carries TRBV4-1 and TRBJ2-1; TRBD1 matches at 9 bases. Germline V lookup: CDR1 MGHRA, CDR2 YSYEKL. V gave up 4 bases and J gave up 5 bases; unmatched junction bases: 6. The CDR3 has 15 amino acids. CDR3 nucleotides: TGCGCCAGCAGCCTGGGACAGGGAAGGAACAATGAGCAGTTCTTC. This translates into CASSLGQGRNNEQFF.

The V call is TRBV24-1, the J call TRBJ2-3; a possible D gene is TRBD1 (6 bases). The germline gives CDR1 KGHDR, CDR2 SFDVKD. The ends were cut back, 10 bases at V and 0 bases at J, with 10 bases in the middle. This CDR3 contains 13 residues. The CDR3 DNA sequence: TGTGCCACAGGGGACACCAGCACAGATACGCAGTATTTT. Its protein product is CATGDTSTDTQYF.

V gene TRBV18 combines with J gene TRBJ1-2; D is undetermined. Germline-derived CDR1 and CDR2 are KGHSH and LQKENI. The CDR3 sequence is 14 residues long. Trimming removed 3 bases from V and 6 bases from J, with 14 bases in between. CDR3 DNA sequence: TGTGCCAGCTCACCCCGAGAGGGCGGAGATGGCTACACCTTC. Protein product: CASSPREGGDGYTF.

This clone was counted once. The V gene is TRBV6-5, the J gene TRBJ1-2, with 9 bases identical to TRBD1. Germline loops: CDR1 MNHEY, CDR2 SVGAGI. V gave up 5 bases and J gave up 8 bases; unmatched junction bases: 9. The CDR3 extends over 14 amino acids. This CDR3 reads CASSRTGGAEGYTF. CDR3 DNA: TGTGCCAGCAGTCGAACAGGGGGCGCGGAGGGCTACACCTTC.

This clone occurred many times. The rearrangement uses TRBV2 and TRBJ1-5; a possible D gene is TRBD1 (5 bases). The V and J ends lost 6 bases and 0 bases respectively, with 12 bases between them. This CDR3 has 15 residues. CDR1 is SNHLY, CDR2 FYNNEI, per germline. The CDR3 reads CASSGRVYSNQPQHF. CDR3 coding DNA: TGTGCCAGCAGCGGCAGGGTTTATAGCAATCAGCCCCAGCATTTT.

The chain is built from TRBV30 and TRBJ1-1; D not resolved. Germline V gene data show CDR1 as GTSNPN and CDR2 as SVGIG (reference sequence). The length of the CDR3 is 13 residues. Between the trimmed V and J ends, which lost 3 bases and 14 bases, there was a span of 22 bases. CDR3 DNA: TGTGCCTGGAGCGATACAGCGCGGGTAAAACTATTCTTT. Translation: CAWSDTARVKLFF.

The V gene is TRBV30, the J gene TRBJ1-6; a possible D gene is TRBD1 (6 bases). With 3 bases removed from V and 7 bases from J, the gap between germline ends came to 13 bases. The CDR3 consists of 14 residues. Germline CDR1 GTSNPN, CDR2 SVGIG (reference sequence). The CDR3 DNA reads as TGTGCCTGGAGGTTGACAGGAAGGAATTCACCCCTCCACTTT. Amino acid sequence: CAWRLTGRNSPLHF.

The CDR3 DNA sequence: TGTGCCAGCACCGCCTTACAGGGGGCGCAAGGCGGGGAGCTGTTTTTT. This gives the protein CASTALQGAQGGELFF. The gene calls are TRBV9 and TRBJ2-2; TRBD1 aligns across 9 bases. With V trimmed by 6 bases and J by 7 bases, 13 bases remained unmatched. This CDR3 spans 16 amino acids. Germline values: CDR1 SGDLS, CDR2 YYNGEE.

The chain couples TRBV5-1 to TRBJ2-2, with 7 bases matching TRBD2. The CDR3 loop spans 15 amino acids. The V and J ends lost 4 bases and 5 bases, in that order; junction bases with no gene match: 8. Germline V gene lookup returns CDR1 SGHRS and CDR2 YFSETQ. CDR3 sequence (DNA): TGCGCCAGCAGCCCTGGACTAGTCCCAACCGGGGAGCTGTTTTTT. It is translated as CASSPGLVPTGELFF.

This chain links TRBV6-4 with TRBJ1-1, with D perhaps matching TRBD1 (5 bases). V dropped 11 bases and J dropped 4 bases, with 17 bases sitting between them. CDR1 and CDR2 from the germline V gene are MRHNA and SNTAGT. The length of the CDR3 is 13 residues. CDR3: CAPTERGTTEAFF. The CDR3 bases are TGTGCCCCTACCGAGCGGGGGACCACTGAAGCTTTCTTT.

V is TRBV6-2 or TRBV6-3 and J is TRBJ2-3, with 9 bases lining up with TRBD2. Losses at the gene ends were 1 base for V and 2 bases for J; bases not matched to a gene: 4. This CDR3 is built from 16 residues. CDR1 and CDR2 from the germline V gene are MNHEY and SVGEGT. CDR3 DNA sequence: TGTGCCAGCAGTTACTTCGCTAGCGGGGTCACAGATACGCAGTATTTT. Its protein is CASSYFASGVTDTQYF.

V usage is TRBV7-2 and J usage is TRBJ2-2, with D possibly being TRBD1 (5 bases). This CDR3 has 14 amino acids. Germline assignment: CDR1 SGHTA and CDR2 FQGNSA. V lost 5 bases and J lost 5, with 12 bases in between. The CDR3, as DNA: TGTGCCAGCAGCGGGGCGGACGTAACCGGGGAGCTGTTTTTT. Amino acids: CASSGADVTGELFF.

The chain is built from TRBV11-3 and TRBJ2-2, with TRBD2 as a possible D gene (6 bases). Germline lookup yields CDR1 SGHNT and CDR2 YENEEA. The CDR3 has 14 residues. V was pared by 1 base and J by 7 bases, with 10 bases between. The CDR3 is CASSLAEGGGELFF. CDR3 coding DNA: TGTGCCAGCAGCTTAGCCGAGGGAGGCGGGGAGCTGTTTTTT.